The sequence of this T cell receptor beta chain was determined in a study of blood T cell repertoires in COVID-19. The CDR3 contains 14 residues. Germline loops: CDR1 LGHDT, CDR2 YNNKEL (reference sequence). The V gene end was trimmed by 6 bases and the J gene end by 5 bases; junction bases not matched to a gene: 5. Here immunoSEQ multiplex PCR was the method, and the copy in TCRdb shows in-frame clones only, minus some. The data show a few hundred thousand clones, about 91% seen once. This chain links TRBV3-1 (or the pseudogene TRBV3-2) with TRBJ1-1, with 11 bases that match TRBD1. Sequenced: PBMCs or T cells enriched from blood (not recorded which). This clonotype was obtained from a woman aged 40 to 49 who had recovered from COVID-19. The CDR3 DNA is TGTGCCAGCAGTCCCCGGGACAGGGGGACTGAAGCTTTCTTT. Its protein product is CASSPRDRGTEAFF.